These 21 T cell receptor beta chains were sequenced from one sample in a study of T-cell memory formation after mild COVID-19. Using its own MiXCR run on the 5' RACE reads, TCRdb lists one record per CDR3 protein. The sample holds 68,000 or so distinct CDR3 sequences, approximately 15% seen once. Sequencing was carried out using PBMCs or a T cell subset sorted from them (not recorded which). Receptors originate from an adult woman who had mild COVID-19 (a few samples of this study predate the infection). Cell type and time point are not known.

A word on this clonotype: Its ends do not fully match the called genes, so a read error is possible. The chain links TRBV7-8 to TRBJ1-2; D is undetermined. The CDR3 runs 13 residues. The germline V gene has CDR1 SGHVS and CDR2 FQNEAQ. The CDR3 loop reads CASSLAVNYGYTF. CDR3 nucleotides: TGTGCCAGCAGCCTAGCTGTTAACTATGGCTACACCTTC.

The chain carries TRBV7-3 and TRBJ2-1, with D perhaps assigned TRBD1 or TRBD2 (5 bases each). Germline assignment: CDR1 SGHTA and CDR2 FQGTGA. V dropped 5 bases and J dropped 1 base, with 12 bases sitting between them. The length of the CDR3 is 15 residues. The CDR3 is CASSAAWGSYNEQFF. CDR3 nucleotide sequence: TGTGCCAGCAGCGCCGCCTGGGGGTCCTACAATGAGCAGTTCTTC.

V usage is TRBV12-3 or TRBV12-4 and J usage is TRBJ2-7, with D perhaps TRBD1 (6 bases). The CDR3 is made up of 13 amino acids. Trimming took off 5 bases at V and 7 bases at J, with 15 bases between the two ends. CDR3 nucleotide sequence: TGTGCCAGCAGTCCCGGACAGTCTGTGGAGCAGTACTTC. Protein sequence: CASSPGQSVEQYF.

This clonotype was counted a few times. The V and J genes are TRBV24-1 and TRBJ2-5, with no clear D. The CDR3 is 12 amino acids. Trimming shortened V by 3 bases and J by 5 bases, and 6 bases separated the two germline ends. CDR1 is KGHDR and CDR2 is SFDVKD in the germline V gene. The CDR3 here is CATSDNDETQYF. The CDR3 DNA is TGTGCCACCAGTGATAATGACGAGACCCAGTACTTC.

This clonotype showed up just a few times. This sequence joins TRBV7-8 and TRBJ1-6, with 9 bases fitting TRBD1. CDR3 length: 15 amino acids. Germline V gene lookup returns CDR1 SGHVS and CDR2 FQNEAQ. With V trimmed by 5 bases and J by 10 bases, 9 bases remained unmatched. The CDR3 reads CASSPGQGYDSPLHF. CDR3 coding DNA: TGTGCCAGCAGCCCGGGACAGGGTTATGACTCACCCCTCCACTTT. The whole variable domain, remainder taken from reference TRBV7-8 and TRBJ1-6, is GAGVSQSPRYKVAKRGQDVALRCDPISGHVSLFWYQQALGQGPEFLTYFQNEAQLDKSGLPSDRFFAERPEGSVSTLKIQRTQQEDSAVYLCASSPGQGYDSPLHFGNGTRLTVT.

This clonotype has more than one count but fewer than ten. The genes are TRBV12-3 or TRBV12-4 and TRBJ2-1; 7 bases are shared with TRBD2. This CDR3 contains 19 residues. The ends lost 2 bases at V and 0 bases at J; junction bases unmatched: 13. CDR3 DNA sequence: TGTGCCAGCAGTTTATCTGGAAGTCGAGCGGGGAGCTCCTACAATGAGCAGTTCTTC. Translated, it gives CASSLSGSRAGSSYNEQFF.

The CDR3 region is CASSPGNIQYF. The CDR3 DNA sequence: TGTGCCAGCAGCCCCGGGAACATTCAGTACTTC. The genes are TRBV4-2 and TRBJ2-4; D is unresolved. Germline CDR1 LGHNA, CDR2 YNFKEQ. The CDR3 covers 11 residues. Deletions cut 4 bases from V and 7 bases from J, with 5 bases between.

This clonotype was counted a few times. The genes are TRBV9 and TRBJ1-4, with D unclear. Trimming cost V 4 bases and J 2 bases, with 18 bases left between them. CDR3 length equals 17 residues. From germline, CDR1 is SGDLS and CDR2 YYNGEE. The CDR3 spells CASSPRGWPTTNEKLFF. The CDR3 DNA sequence: TGTGCCAGCAGCCCCCGAGGATGGCCTACGACTAATGAAAAACTGTTTTTT. The full variable domain, completed using reference TRBV9 and TRBJ1-4, is DSGVTQTPKHLITATGQRVTLRCSPRSGDLSVYWYQQSLDQGLQFLIQYYNGEERAKGNILERFSAQQFPDLHSELNLSSLELGDSALYFCASSPRGWPTTNEKLFFGSGTQLSVL.

This clonotype has more than one count but fewer than ten. The rearrangement links TRBV6-5 to TRBJ2-2; 14 nucleotides align to TRBD2. The V gene's germline CDR1 is MNHEY and CDR2 SVGAGI. This CDR3 comprises 16 residues. V lost 2 bases to trimming and J lost 7 bases; unmatched junction nucleotides: 3. The CDR3 DNA sequence: TGTGCCAGCAGTTACGGGACTAGCGGGAGTGTCGGGGAGCTGTTTTTT. Translated, it gives CASSYGTSGSVGELFF.

V usage is TRBV29-1 and J usage is TRBJ1-2; the D is unclear. V lost 0 bases and J 14 bases, leaving 16 bases between the germline ends. Germline V CDR1 and CDR2: SQVTM, ANQGSEA. The CDR3 consists of 12 residues. The CDR3 sequence: CSVEDEAPAPTF. Here the CDR3 DNA reads TGCAGCGTTGAAGATGAGGCCCCGGCCCCGACCTTC.

The rearrangement joins TRBV6-5 to TRBJ2-2; TRBD2 aligns across 7 bases. The germline gives CDR1 MNHEY, CDR2 SVGAGI. Trimming at V came to 6 bases and at J to 8 bases, leaving 3 bases not matched to a gene. CDR3 size: 12 residues. CDR3 nucleotides: TGTGCCAGCAGCACCGGGGGGGGGGAGCTGTTTTTT. This codes for CASSTGGGELFF.

This clonotype has just a few counts. The chain employs TRBV29-1 and TRBJ2-4; D is unclear. Trimming took 0 bases from V and 16 from J, leaving 16 bases between them. Germline V gives CDR1 SQVTM, CDR2 ANQGSEA. The CDR3 spans 12 residues. DNA of the CDR3: TGCAGCGTTGAAGAAGGTTTTGGGTTGGCATACTTC. Translation: CSVEEGFGLAYF.

This clonotype was seen a few times. V gene TRBV4-1 combines with J gene TRBJ2-7; TRBD1 is a possible D gene (5 bases). V dropped 0 bases and J dropped 0 bases, with 9 bases sitting between them. In germline, CDR1 is MGHRA, CDR2 YSYEKL. The CDR3 sequence is 15 residues long. The CDR3 reads CASSQEPTGSYEQYF. The CDR3 region has the DNA TGCGCCAGCAGCCAAGAACCCACAGGCTCCTACGAGCAGTACTTC.

This clonotype has just a few counts. The V call is TRBV29-1, the J call TRBJ2-2; D is unresolved. This CDR3 has 12 amino acids. Deletions cut 6 bases from V and 4 bases from J, with 9 bases between. The germline gives CDR1 SQVTM, CDR2 ANQGSEA. This CDR3 reads CSVVDTTGELFF. The CDR3, as DNA: TGCAGCGTGGTCGACACCACCGGGGAGCTGTTTTTT.

This clonotype was recorded a few times. One end of the junction fails to match germline, which may point to a read error. The V call is TRBV7-7, the J call TRBJ2-3; TRBD2 is a possible D gene (5 bases). The CDR3 consists of 13 residues. Looked up from germline, CDR1 is SSHAT and CDR2 is FNYEAQ (reference sequence). CDR3: CASSLVRADTQYF. CDR3 coding DNA: TGTGCTAGCAGCTTAGTGAGGGCAGATACGCAGTATTTT.

The rearrangement links TRBV3-1 to TRBJ1-2; D not certain. Germline CDR1 LGHDT, CDR2 YNNKEL (reference sequence). There are 12 residues in the CDR3. V was clipped by 4 bases and J by 7 bases, with 10 bases between them. The CDR3 reads CASSLGSSGYTF. The CDR3 DNA reads TGTGCCAGCAGCCTTGGGTCCTCTGGCTACACCTTC. The full variable domain, with the rest looked up from reference TRBV3-1 and TRBJ1-2, is DTAVSQTPKYLVTQMGNDKSIKCEQNLGHDTMYWYKQDSKKFLKIMFSYNNKELIINETVPNRFSPKSPDKAHLNLHINSLELGDSAVYFCASSLGSSGYTFGSGTRLTVV.

The V gene is TRBV9, the J gene TRBJ2-2; possibly TRBD2 for D (5 bases). The CDR3 loop spans 14 amino acids. Germline lookup yields CDR1 SGDLS and CDR2 YYNGEE. Trimming cost V 0 bases and J 3 bases, with 6 bases left between them. Here the CDR3 DNA reads TGTGCCAGCAGCGTAGAAGCGGACACCGGGGAGCTGTTTTTT. This sequence encodes CASSVEADTGELFF. Full variable domain (missing parts from reference TRBV9 and TRBJ2-2): DSGVTQTPKHLITATGQRVTLRCSPRSGDLSVYWYQQSLDQGLQFLIQYYNGEERAKGNILERFSAQQFPDLHSELNLSSLELGDSALYFCASSVEADTGELFFGEGSRLTVL.

This clonotype was seen a handful of times. The V gene is TRBV5-1, the J gene TRBJ2-7; D may be TRBD2 (5 bases). This CDR3 has 16 amino acids. V gave up 1 base and J gave up 0 bases, with 14 bases separating them. CDR1 SGHRS and CDR2 YFSETQ come from the germline V gene. This CDR3 reads CASSLRLKRRSYEQYF. The CDR3 DNA reads TGCGCCAGCAGCTTGCGTCTCAAGCGGCGCTCCTACGAGCAGTACTTC.

This clonotype was detected a few times. The genes are TRBV6-2 or TRBV6-3 and TRBJ2-1; TRBD2 matches 7 bases. CDR1 and CDR2 (germline): MNHEY, SVGEGT. The CDR3 has 17 residues. V lost 4 bases to trimming and J lost 6 bases; unmatched junction nucleotides: 15. CDR3 nucleotides: TGTGCCAGCAGTTCCTCCTTTCGACTAGCCCCGGGCAATGAGCAGTTCTTC. Its protein product is CASSSSFRLAPGNEQFF.

This clonotype came up a few times. The genes are TRBV7-9 and TRBJ1-2; no clear D gene. CDR3 size: 15 residues. The V gene's germline CDR1 is SEHNR and CDR2 FQNEAQ (reference sequence). V lost 1 base and J lost 6, with 15 bases in between. In DNA form, the CDR3 reads TGTGCCAGCAGCTTAGAAGGCAGGCCCTCGGATGGCTACACCTTC. The encoded protein is CASSLEGRPSDGYTF.

This sequence joins TRBV6-1 and TRBJ2-7, with D uncertain. The germline V gene has CDR1 MNHNS and CDR2 SASEGT. The CDR3 has 13 residues. Trimming shortened V by 5 bases and J by 5 bases, and 13 bases separated the two germline ends. The CDR3 DNA follows: TGTGCCAGCAGTTGGCCAGGCCCCAACGAGCAGTACTTC. This gives the protein CASSWPGPNEQYF.